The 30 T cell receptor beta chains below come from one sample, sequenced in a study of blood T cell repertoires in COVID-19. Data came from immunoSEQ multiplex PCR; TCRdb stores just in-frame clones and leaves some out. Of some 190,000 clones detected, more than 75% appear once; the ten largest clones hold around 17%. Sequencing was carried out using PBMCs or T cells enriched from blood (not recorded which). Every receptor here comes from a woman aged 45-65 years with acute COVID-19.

CDR3 coding DNA: TGTGCCAGCAGCGTTAAGGGCCCGAGGGGGCAGAACACCGGGGAGCTGTTTTTT. Translated: CASSVKGPRGQNTGELFF. The rearrangement links TRBV7-2 to TRBJ2-2, with 7 bases matching TRBD1. The CDR3 length is 18 residues. J was trimmed by 1 base and V by 5 bases; bases with no gene match: 13. CDR1 and CDR2 (germline): SGHTA, FQGNSA. Supplemented by reference TRBV7-2 and TRBJ2-2, the full variable domain reads GAGVSQSPSNKVTEKGKDVELRCDPISGHTALYWYRQSLGQGLEFLIYFQGNSAPDKSGLPSDRFSAERTGGSVSTLTIQRTQQEDSAVYLCASSVKGPRGQNTGELFFGEGSRLTVL.

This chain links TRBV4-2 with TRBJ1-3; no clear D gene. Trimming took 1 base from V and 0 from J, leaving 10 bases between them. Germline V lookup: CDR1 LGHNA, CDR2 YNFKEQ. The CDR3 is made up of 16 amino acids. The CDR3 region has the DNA TGTGCCAGCAGCCAAGGAGGAGCGTCCTCTGGAAACACCATATATTTT. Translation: CASSQGGASSGNTIYF.

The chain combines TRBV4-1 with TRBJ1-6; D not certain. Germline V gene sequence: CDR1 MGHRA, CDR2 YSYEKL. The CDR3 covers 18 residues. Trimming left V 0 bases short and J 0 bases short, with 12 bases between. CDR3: CASSQDHVGSSYNSPLHF. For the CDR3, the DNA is TGCGCCAGCAGCCAAGATCACGTAGGGAGCTCCTATAATTCACCCCTCCACTTT.

In nucleotides, the CDR3 is TGCGCCAGCAGCTTGGGAGGGACCCGCGGGGATGGCTACACCTTC. Encoded protein: CASSLGGTRGDGYTF. This chain joins TRBV5-1 and TRBJ1-2, with D perhaps TRBD1 (5 bases). V dropped 0 bases and J dropped 6 bases, with 15 bases sitting between them. The CDR3 extends over 15 amino acids. Germline V lookup: CDR1 SGHRS, CDR2 YFSETQ.

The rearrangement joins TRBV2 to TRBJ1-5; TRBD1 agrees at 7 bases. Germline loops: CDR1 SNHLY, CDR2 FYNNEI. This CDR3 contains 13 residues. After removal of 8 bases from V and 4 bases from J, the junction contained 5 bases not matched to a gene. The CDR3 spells CASLRDSNQPQHF. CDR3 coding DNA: TGTGCCAGCCTCCGGGACAGTAATCAGCCCCAGCATTTT.

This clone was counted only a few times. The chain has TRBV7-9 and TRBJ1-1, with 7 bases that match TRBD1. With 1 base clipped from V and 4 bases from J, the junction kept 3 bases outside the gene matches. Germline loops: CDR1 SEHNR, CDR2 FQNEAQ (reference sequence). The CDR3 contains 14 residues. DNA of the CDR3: TGTGCCAGCAGCTTAGAGGGACAGTCCACTGAAGCTTTCTTT. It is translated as CASSLEGQSTEAFF. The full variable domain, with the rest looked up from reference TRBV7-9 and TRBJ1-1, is DTGVSQNPRHKITKRGQNVTFRCDPISEHNRLYWYRQTLGQGPEFLTYFQNEAQLEKSRLLSDRFSAERPKGSFSTLEIQRTEQGDSAMYLCASSLEGQSTEAFFGQGTRLTVV.

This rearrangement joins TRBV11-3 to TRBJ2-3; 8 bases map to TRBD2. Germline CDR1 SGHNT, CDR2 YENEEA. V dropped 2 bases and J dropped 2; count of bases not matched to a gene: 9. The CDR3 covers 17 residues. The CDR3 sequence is CASSLRSGGVVTDTQYF. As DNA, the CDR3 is TGTGCCAGCAGCTTAAGGAGCGGGGGCGTGGTCACAGATACGCAGTATTTT.

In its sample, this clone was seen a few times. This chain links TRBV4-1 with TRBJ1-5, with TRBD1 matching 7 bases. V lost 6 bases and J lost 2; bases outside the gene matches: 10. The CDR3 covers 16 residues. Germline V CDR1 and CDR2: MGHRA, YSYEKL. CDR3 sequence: CASRSEGAGGNQPQHF. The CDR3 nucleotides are TGCGCCAGCAGGTCAGAGGGGGCCGGGGGCAATCAGCCCCAGCATTTT.

The DNA of the CDR3 is TGTGCCAGCAGTCTCCCTCCCGGGACAGGGGGCACGGGCTACACCTTC. Its protein is CASSLPPGTGGTGYTF. The chain combines TRBV28 with TRBJ1-2; 12 nucleotides agree with TRBD1. The length of the CDR3 is 16 residues. The trim removed 5 bases at V and 8 bases at J, leaving 12 bases unmatched. Germline lookup yields CDR1 MDHEN and CDR2 SYDVKM.

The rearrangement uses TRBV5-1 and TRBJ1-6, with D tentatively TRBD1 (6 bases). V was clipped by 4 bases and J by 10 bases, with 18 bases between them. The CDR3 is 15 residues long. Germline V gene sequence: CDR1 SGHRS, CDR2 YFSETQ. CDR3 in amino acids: CASSLDLGAGSPLHF. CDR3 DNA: TGCGCCAGCAGCCTGGACCTGGGGGCAGGGTCACCCCTCCACTTT.

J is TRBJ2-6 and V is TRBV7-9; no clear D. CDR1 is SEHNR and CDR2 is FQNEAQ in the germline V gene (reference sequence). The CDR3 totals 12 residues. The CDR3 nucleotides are TGTGCAATCAACTCTGGGGCCAACGTCCTGACTTTC. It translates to CAINSGANVLTF.

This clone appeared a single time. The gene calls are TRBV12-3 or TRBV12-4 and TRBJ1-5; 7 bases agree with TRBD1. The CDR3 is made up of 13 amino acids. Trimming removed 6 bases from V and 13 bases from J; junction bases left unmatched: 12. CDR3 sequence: CASSTGAATRQHF. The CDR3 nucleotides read TGTGCCAGCAGCACAGGGGCGGCCACCAGGCAGCATTTT.

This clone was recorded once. In DNA, the CDR3 is TGTGCCACCAGTGCCAGGACAGGGGGCCAGCATTTT. Translated, it gives CATSARTGGQHF. The gene calls are TRBV24-1 and TRBJ1-5; 10 bases fit TRBD1. Germline CDR1 KGHDR, CDR2 SFDVKD. Trimming cost V 5 bases and J 12 bases; bases outside gene matches: 3. This CDR3 contains 12 residues.

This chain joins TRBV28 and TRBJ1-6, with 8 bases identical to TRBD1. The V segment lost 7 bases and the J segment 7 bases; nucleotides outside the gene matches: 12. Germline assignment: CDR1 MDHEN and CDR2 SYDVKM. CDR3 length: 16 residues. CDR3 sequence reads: CASTLRDRLTNSPLHF. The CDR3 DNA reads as TGTGCCAGCACTCTCCGGGACAGGTTAACGAATTCACCCCTCCACTTT.

The chain's CDR3 is CASSSTSSSYNEQFF. The CDR3 nucleotides are TGTGCCAGCAGTTCAACGTCGAGCTCCTACAATGAGCAGTTCTTC. The chain links TRBV28 to TRBJ2-1; unclear D gene. Per the germline V gene, CDR1 is MDHEN and CDR2 is SYDVKM. The CDR3 is 15 residues long. V lost 4 bases and J 0 bases, leaving 10 bases between the germline ends.

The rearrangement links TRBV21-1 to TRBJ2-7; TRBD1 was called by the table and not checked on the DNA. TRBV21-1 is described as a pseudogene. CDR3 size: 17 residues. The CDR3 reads CASSKVGKGYRAYEQYV. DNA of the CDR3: TGTGCCAGCAGCAAAGTGGGAAAGGGATACAGGGCCTACGAGCAGTACGTC.

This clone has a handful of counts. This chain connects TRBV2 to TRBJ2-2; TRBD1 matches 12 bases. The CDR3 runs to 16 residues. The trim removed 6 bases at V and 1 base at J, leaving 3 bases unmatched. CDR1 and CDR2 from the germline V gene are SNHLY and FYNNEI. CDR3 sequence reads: CASRGTGGLNTGELFF. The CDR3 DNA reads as TGTGCCAGCAGGGGGACAGGGGGCCTGAACACCGGGGAGCTGTTTTTT.

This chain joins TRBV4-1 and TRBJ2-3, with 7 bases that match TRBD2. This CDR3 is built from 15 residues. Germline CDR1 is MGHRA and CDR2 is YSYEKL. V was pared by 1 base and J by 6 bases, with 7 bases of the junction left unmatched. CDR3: CASSQGLRGRDTQYF. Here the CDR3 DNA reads TGCGCCAGCAGCCAAGGCTTGCGGGGGAGGGATACGCAGTATTTT.

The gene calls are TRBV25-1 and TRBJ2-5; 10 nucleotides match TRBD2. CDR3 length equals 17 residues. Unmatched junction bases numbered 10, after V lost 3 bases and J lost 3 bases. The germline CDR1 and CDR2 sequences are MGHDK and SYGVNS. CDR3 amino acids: CASSDPHGLAEKETQYF. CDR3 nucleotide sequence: TGTGCCAGCAGTGACCCCCACGGACTAGCGGAGAAAGAGACCCAGTACTTC.

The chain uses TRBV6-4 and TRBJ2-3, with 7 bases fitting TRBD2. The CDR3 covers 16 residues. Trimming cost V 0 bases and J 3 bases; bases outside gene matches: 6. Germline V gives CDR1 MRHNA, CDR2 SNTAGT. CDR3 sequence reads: CASSDSKAGVTDTQYF. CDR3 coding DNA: TGTGCCAGCAGTGACTCGAAGGCGGGGGTGACAGATACGCAGTATTTT.

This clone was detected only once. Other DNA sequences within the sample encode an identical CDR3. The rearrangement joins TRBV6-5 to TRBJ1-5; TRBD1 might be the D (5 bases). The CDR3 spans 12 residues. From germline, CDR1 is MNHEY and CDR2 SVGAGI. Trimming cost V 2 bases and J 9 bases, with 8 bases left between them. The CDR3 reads CASSYRGGPQHF. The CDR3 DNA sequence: TGTGCCAGCAGTTACAGGGGAGGGCCCCAGCATTTT.

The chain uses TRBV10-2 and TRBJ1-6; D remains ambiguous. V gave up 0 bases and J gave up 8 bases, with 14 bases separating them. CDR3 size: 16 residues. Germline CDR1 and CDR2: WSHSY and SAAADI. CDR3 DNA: TGCGCCAGCAGTGAGTCGATAGTGAGGTTTGATTCACCCCTCCACTTT. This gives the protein CASSESIVRFDSPLHF.

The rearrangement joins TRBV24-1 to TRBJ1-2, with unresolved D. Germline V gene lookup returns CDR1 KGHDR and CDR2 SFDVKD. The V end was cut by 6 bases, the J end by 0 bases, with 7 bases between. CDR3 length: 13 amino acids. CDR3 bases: TGTGCCACCAGTCCGCAGTCTAACTATGGCTACACCTTC. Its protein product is CATSPQSNYGYTF.

The CDR3 protein is CASRKLAGGPRETQYF. CDR3 nucleotides: TGTGCCAGCAGAAAACTAGCGGGGGGGCCAAGAGAGACCCAGTACTTC. The rearrangement joins TRBV25-1 to TRBJ2-5; 13 bases line up with TRBD2. V gave up 6 bases and J gave up 4 bases; unmatched junction bases: 8. Germline V gives CDR1 MGHDK, CDR2 SYGVNS. This CDR3 has 16 residues. Variable domain in full (rest from reference TRBV25-1 and TRBJ2-5): EADIYQTPRYLVIGTGKKITLECSQTMGHDKMYWYQQDPGMELHLIHYSYGVNSTEKGDLSSESTVSRIRTEHFPLTLESARPSHTSQYLCASRKLAGGPRETQYFGPGTRLLVL.

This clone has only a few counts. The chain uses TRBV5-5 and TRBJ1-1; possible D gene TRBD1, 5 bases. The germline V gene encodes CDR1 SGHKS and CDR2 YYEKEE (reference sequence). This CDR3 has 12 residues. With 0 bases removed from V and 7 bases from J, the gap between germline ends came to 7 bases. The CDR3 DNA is TGTGCCAGCAGCTTGGGCAGGGTTGAAGCTTTCTTT. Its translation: CASSLGRVEAFF.

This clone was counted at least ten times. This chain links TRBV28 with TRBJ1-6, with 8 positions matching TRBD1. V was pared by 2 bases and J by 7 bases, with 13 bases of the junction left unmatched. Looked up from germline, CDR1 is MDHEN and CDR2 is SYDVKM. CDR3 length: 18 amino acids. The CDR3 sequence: CASSLEKAGQEVNSPLHF. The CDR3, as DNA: TGTGCCAGCAGTTTAGAAAAAGCGGGACAGGAGGTGAATTCACCCCTCCACTTT.

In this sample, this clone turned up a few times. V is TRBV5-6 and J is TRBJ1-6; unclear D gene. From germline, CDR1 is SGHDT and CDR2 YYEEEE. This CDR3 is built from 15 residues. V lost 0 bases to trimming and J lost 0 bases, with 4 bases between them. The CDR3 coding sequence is TGTGCCAGCAGCTTGGCATCCTCCTATAATTCACCCCTCCACTTT. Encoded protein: CASSLASSYNSPLHF.

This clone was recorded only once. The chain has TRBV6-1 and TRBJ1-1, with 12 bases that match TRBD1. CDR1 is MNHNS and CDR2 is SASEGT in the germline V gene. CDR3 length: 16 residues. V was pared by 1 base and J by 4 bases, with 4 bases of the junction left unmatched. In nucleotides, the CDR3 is TGTGCCAGCAGTGAAGGGATGGGACAGGGGGCCACTGAAGCTTTCTTT. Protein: CASSEGMGQGATEAFF.

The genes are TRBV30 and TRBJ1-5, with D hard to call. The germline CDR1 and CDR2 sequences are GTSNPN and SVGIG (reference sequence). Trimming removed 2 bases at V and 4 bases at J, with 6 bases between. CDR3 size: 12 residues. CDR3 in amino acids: CAWSSVNQPQHF. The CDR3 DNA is TGTGCCTGGAGTTCAGTAAATCAGCCCCAGCATTTT.

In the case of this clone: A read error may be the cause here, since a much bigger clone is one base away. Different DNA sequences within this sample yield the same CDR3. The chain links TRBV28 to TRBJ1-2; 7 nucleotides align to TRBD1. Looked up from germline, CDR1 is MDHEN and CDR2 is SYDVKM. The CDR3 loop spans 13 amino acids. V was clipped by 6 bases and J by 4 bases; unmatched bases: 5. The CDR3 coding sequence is TGTGCCAGCAGCTCGGGACAGCTCTATGGCTACACCTTC. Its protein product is CASSSGQLYGYTF.